Below, one T cell receptor (beta chain) is given with its context. Source study methods: For nucleated cells, counts were estimated from reference gene primer amplification. Assay used: immunoSEQ multiplex PCR; TCRdb lists only in-frame clones, some missing. V and J calls and clone size come straight from that table; D and trimming were deduced from the DNA. The table shows 200,000 to 250,000 clones, with less than 85% occurring only once. CDR1 is MDHEN, CDR2 SYDVKM, per germline. V trimming: 7 bases; J trimming: 2 bases; junction bases outside the gene matches: 11. This CDR3 has 15 amino acids. This sample was taken from a study of blood T cell repertoires in COVID-19. For the study at large: Sites in the United States, Italy and Spain provided acute and convalescent COVID-19 samples. PBMCs, B-cell-depleted T cells, or T cells provided the cDNA or gDNA that made up the material.

The sample consisted of peripheral blood. V is TRBV28 and J is TRBJ2-7; 7 nucleotides match TRBD2. This TCR was recovered from a woman in her seventies with acute or convalescent COVID-19. The CDR3 sequence: CASTLGGSPTYEQYF. The CDR3 DNA is TGTGCCAGCACCCTGGGGGGGAGTCCTACCTACGAGCAGTACTTC.